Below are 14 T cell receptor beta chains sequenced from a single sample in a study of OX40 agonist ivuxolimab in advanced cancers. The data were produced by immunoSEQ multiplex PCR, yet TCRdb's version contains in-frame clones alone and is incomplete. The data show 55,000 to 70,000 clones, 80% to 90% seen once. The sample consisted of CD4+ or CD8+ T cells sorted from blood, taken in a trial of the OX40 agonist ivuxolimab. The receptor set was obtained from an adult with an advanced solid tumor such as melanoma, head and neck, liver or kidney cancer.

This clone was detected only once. The CDR3 here is CASSLERPNEKLFF. CDR3 bases: TGCGCCAGCAGCTTGGAAAGGCCGAACGAAAAACTGTTTTTT. This rearrangement joins TRBV5-1 to TRBJ1-4, with D unresolved. This CDR3 has 14 amino acids. Germline V gives CDR1 SGHRS, CDR2 YFSETQ. Trimming shortened V by 0 bases and J by 8 bases, and 11 bases separated the two germline ends.

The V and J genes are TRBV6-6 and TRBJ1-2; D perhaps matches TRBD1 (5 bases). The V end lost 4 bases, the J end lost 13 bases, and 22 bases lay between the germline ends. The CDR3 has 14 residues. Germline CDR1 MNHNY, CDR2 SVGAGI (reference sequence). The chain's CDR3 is CASSFLVGTEVCTF. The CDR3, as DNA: TGTGCCAGCAGTTTCCTCGTGGGGACCGAGGTCTGCACCTTC.

Here the CDR3 DNA reads TGTGCCAGCAGTTTACTAGGGGCGGGCAATCAGCCCCAGCATTTT. It yields the protein CASSLLGAGNQPQHF. V and J are TRBV28 and TRBJ1-5; the D gene is possibly TRBD1 (5 bases). Trimming cost V 2 bases and J 2 bases, with 10 bases left between them. Germline values: CDR1 MDHEN, CDR2 SYDVKM. This CDR3 has 15 amino acids.

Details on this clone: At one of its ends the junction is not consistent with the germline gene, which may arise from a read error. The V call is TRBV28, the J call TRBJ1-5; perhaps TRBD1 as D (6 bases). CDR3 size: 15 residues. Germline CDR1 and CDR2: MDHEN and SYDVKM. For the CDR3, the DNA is TGTGCCGGCAGGGACGCGGGGGGCGGCAATCAGCCCCAGCATTTT. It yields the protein CAGRDAGGGNQPQHF.

CDR3 DNA sequence: TGTGCCAGCAGTCCCCCCCGGACGACCGGGGAGCTGTTTTTT. As protein: CASSPPRTTGELFF. This rearrangement joins TRBV5-6 to TRBJ2-2; D unclear. The V and J ends lost 5 bases and 5 bases respectively, with 13 bases between them. The germline CDR1 and CDR2 sequences are SGHDT and YYEEEE. The CDR3 totals 14 residues.

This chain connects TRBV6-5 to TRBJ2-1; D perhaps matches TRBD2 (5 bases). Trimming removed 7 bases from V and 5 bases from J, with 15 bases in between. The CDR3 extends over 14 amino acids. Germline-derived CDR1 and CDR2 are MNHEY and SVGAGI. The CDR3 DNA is TGTGCCAGCACTCTCGACTACCTTGACAATGAGCAGTTCTTC. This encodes CASTLDYLDNEQFF.

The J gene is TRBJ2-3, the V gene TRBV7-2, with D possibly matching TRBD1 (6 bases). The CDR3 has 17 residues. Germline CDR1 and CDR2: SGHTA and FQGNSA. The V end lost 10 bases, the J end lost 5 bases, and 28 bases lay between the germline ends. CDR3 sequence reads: CATRIRDNPFQIDTQYF. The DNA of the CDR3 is TGTGCCACACGGATCCGGGACAACCCCTTCCAAATAGATACGCAGTATTTT.

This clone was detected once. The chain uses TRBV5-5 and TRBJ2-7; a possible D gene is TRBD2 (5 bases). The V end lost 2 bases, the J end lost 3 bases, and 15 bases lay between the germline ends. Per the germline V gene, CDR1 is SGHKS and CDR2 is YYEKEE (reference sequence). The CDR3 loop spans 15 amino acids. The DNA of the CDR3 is TGTGCCAGCAGCTTAAGAGGGTCAATAATCTACGAGCAGTACTTC. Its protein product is CASSLRGSIIYEQYF.

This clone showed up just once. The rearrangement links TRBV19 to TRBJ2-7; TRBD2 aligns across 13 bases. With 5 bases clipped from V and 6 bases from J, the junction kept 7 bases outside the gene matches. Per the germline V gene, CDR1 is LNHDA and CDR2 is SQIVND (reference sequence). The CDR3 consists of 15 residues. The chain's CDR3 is CASSLTGLAGTEQYF. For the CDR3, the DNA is TGTGCCAGTAGTCTCACGGGACTAGCGGGAACCGAGCAGTACTTC.

CDR3 DNA: TGTGCCAGCAGTGTCGGGACTAGCGGTTCGAATGAGCAGTTCTTC. It yields the protein CASSVGTSGSNEQFF. V and J are TRBV6-1 and TRBJ2-1, with 11 positions matching TRBD2. The junction had 6 bases not matched to a gene; V was cut back by 4 bases and J by 7 bases. The CDR3 contains 15 residues. CDR1 and CDR2 from the germline V gene are MNHNS and SASEGT.

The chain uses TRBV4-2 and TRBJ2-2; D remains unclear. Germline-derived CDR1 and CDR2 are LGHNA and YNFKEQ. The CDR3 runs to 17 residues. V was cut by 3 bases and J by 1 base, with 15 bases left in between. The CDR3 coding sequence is TGTGCCAGCAGCCACCCCGCTCCCGTCTTGAACACCGGGGAGCTGTTTTTT. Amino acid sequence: CASSHPAPVLNTGELFF.

The CDR3 is CASSAHSGNTIYF. The CDR3 nucleotides are TGTGCCAGCAGTGCCCACTCTGGAAACACCATATATTTT. The chain employs TRBV25-1 and TRBJ1-3, with D uncertain. The CDR3 has 13 amino acids. Germline loops: CDR1 MGHDK, CDR2 SYGVNS. With 4 bases removed from V and 0 bases from J, the gap between germline ends came to 4 bases.

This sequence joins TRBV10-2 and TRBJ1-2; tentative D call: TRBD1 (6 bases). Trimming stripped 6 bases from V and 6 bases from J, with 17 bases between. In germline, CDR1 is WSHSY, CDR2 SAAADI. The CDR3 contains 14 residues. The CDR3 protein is CASREQTGSNGYTF. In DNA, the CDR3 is TGCGCCAGCAGAGAACAGACAGGTTCCAATGGCTACACCTTC.

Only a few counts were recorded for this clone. This CDR3 is CSVEDLRHAEAFF. As DNA, the CDR3 is TGCAGCGTTGAAGATCTCAGGCACGCTGAAGCTTTCTTT. This rearrangement joins TRBV29-1 to TRBJ1-1; no clear D gene. Germline-derived CDR1 and CDR2 are SQVTM and ANQGSEA. The V end was cut by 0 bases, the J end by 6 bases, with 11 bases between. The CDR3 contains 13 residues.